A single sample gave rise to the 32 T cell receptor beta chains below, sequenced in a study of cytomegalovirus exposure and HLA in healthy donors. PCR was performed using 60 Vbeta and 13 Jbeta primers. Sequencing used immunoSEQ multiplex PCR; TCRdb keeps in-frame clones, though not all of them. This table holds 120,000 or so clones, about a sixth found once. Sequenced: PBMCs. Receptors originate from a female donor in good health and CMV-seropositive.

This clone showed up just a few times. This chain links TRBV6-5 with TRBJ1-5; D is unclear. V was clipped by 0 bases and J by 4 bases, with 7 bases between them. From germline, CDR1 is MNHEY and CDR2 SVGAGI. The CDR3 contains 14 residues. CDR3 region: CASSYSRSNQPQHF. The DNA for the CDR3 is TGTGCCAGCAGTTACTCGAGGTCGAATCAGCCCCAGCATTTT.

The rearrangement joins TRBV30 to TRBJ1-5; D not resolved. CDR3 length: 15 residues. CDR1 is GTSNPN, CDR2 SVGIG, per germline (reference sequence). V dropped 1 base and J dropped 5 bases, with 15 bases sitting between them. The CDR3 reads CAWSAFLLGDQPQHF. The DNA for the CDR3 is TGTGCCTGGAGTGCTTTTTTGTTGGGAGATCAGCCCCAGCATTTT.

This chain connects TRBV5-4 to TRBJ2-3; 13 nucleotides line up with TRBD2. Germline CDR1 and CDR2: SGHNT and YYREEE (reference sequence). With 0 bases clipped from V and 5 bases from J, the junction kept 6 bases outside the gene matches. The CDR3 contains 17 residues. As DNA, the CDR3 is TGTGCCAGCAGCTTGGGTGGACTAGCGGGAGTTGGAGATACGCAGTATTTT. Protein product: CASSLGGLAGVGDTQYF.

The chain employs TRBV4-3 and TRBJ2-7; TRBD2 matches at 8 bases. Looked up from germline, CDR1 is LGHNA and CDR2 is YSLEER. This CDR3 region has 13 residues. Germline trimming cut 1 base from V and 7 bases from J; bases unmatched to any gene: 3. Here the CDR3 reads CASSQVVAGEQYF. CDR3 coding DNA: TGCGCCAGCAGCCAAGTCGTAGCGGGAGAGCAGTACTTC.

This clone was observed a few times. In DNA form, the CDR3 reads TGTGCCAGCAGCCCGGGGAAACCCTACGAGCAGTACTTC. It codes for CASSPGKPYEQYF. The chain combines TRBV7-2 with TRBJ2-7, with D tentatively TRBD2 (5 bases). This CDR3 has 13 residues. Germline V gene lookup returns CDR1 SGHTA and CDR2 FQGNSA. Trimming removed 5 bases from V and 2 bases from J, with 10 bases in between.

Only a few counts were recorded for this clone. The chain employs TRBV19 and TRBJ1-1; TRBD1 might be the D (6 bases). The CDR3 runs to 13 residues. V gave up 2 bases and J gave up 4 bases, with 8 bases separating them. Germline V gene sequence: CDR1 LNHDA, CDR2 SQIVND (reference sequence). The DNA for the CDR3 is TGTGCCAGTAGTATACAGGGGCCCACTGAAGCTTTCTTT. It translates to CASSIQGPTEAFF.

The chain combines TRBV4-1 with TRBJ1-4; D ambiguous. The CDR3 loop spans 14 amino acids. Trimming took off 4 bases at V and 2 bases at J, with 8 bases between the two ends. Germline CDR1 MGHRA, CDR2 YSYEKL. The chain's CDR3 is CASSRLRTNEKLFF. Here the CDR3 DNA reads TGCGCCAGCAGCCGCCTGAGGACTAATGAAAAACTGTTTTTT.

This clone turned up a few times. This chain links TRBV30 with TRBJ1-2, with 9 bases aligning to TRBD1. This CDR3 is 10 amino acids long. Germline V lookup: CDR1 GTSNPN, CDR2 SVGIG (reference sequence). The CDR3 here is CAWDRAGYTF. The CDR3 nucleotides are TGTGCTTGGGACAGGGCTGGCTACACCTTC.

The V and J genes are TRBV7-2 and TRBJ2-3, with TRBD2 matching 11 bases. V trimming: 2 bases; J trimming: 1 base; junction bases outside the gene matches: 2. Germline V gene lookup returns CDR1 SGHTA and CDR2 FQGNSA. This CDR3 is built from 16 residues. In DNA, the CDR3 is TGTGCCAGCAGCTTAATTAGCGGGGGGGGCACAGATACGCAGTATTTT. Amino acid sequence: CASSLISGGGTDTQYF.

The chain employs TRBV28 and TRBJ2-5; 11 positions match TRBD1. The junction had 5 bases not matched to a gene; V was cut back by 5 bases and J by 0 bases. In germline, CDR1 is MDHEN, CDR2 SYDVKM. The CDR3 length is 16 residues. CDR3 bases: TGTGCCAGCAGTAACCGGGACAGGGGGTACCAAGAGACCCAGTACTTC. It is translated as CASSNRDRGYQETQYF.

The genes are TRBV4-2 and TRBJ2-7, with 13 nucleotides matching TRBD2. The trim removed 4 bases at V and 6 bases at J, leaving 12 bases unmatched. The CDR3 covers 17 residues. The germline CDR1 and CDR2 sequences are LGHNA and YNFKEQ. The CDR3 coding sequence is TGTGCCAGCAGCCCAATACTAGCGGGGGGGACCCAAGCCGAGCAGTACTTC. It encodes CASSPILAGGTQAEQYF.

A few counts support this clone. The chain joins TRBV28 to TRBJ2-1, with D maybe TRBD2 (5 bases). The CDR3 covers 15 residues. Germline V gene sequence: CDR1 MDHEN, CDR2 SYDVKM. With 5 bases removed from V and 4 bases from J, the gap between germline ends came to 15 bases. CDR3 in DNA: TGTGCCAGCAGTCCTATACGTACGGGGTACAATGAGCAGTTCTTC. It specifies CASSPIRTGYNEQFF.

This clone has just a few counts. This chain connects TRBV28 to TRBJ1-5, with D maybe TRBD1 (6 bases). The CDR3 runs to 14 residues. V was pared by 2 bases and J by 7 bases, with 12 bases between. Germline CDR1 reads MDHEN; CDR2 reads SYDVKM. Here the CDR3 reads CASSLLGRGQPQHF. CDR3 nucleotides: TGTGCCAGCAGTTTACTGGGGAGGGGGCAGCCCCAGCATTTT.

A few counts support this clone. This CDR3 is CASSQDRGTYNEQFF. In DNA, the CDR3 is TGTGCCAGCAGCCAAGACAGGGGTACCTACAATGAGCAGTTCTTC. The rearrangement joins TRBV4-2 to TRBJ2-1, with a weak D call TRBD1 (6 bases). Germline assignment: CDR1 LGHNA and CDR2 YNFKEQ. V lost 0 bases to trimming and J lost 2 bases, with 8 bases between them. CDR3 length: 15 residues.

The chain is built from TRBV6-5 and TRBJ2-7; D may be TRBD1 (6 bases). This CDR3 comprises 15 residues. Germline CDR1 reads MNHEY; CDR2 reads SVGAGI. Trimming left V 1 base short and J 3 bases short, with 13 bases between. DNA for the CDR3: TGTGCCAGCAGTTACTTTTCAGGGGTGGGCTACGAGCAGTACTTC. Amino acid sequence: CASSYFSGVGYEQYF.

J is TRBJ1-4 and V is TRBV10-3, with D tentatively TRBD1 (5 bases). Germline V gene data show CDR1 as ENHRY and CDR2 as SYGVKD. The V and J ends lost 3 bases and 5 bases respectively, with 7 bases between them. CDR3 length: 13 amino acids. The CDR3 nucleotides read TGTGCCATCAGTGACAGGGTCAATGAAAAACTGTTTTTT. Translated, it gives CAISDRVNEKLFF.

This clone was picked up a small number of times. The chain is built from TRBV6-5 and TRBJ1-5; a possible D gene is TRBD1 (6 bases). The germline gives CDR1 MNHEY, CDR2 SVGAGI. V lost 8 bases to trimming and J lost 6 bases, with 17 bases between them. This CDR3 contains 14 residues. CDR3 sequence: CASGGGGEGQPQHF. In nucleotides, the CDR3 is TGTGCCAGCGGCGGGGGGGGCGAGGGTCAGCCCCAGCATTTT.

This clone showed up just a few times. The chain combines TRBV5-6 with TRBJ1-2; no firm D call. This CDR3 comprises 14 residues. V was trimmed by 1 base and J by 3 bases, leaving 10 bases between them. Germline V gene data show CDR1 as SGHDT and CDR2 as YYEEEE. The CDR3 protein is CASSLLDFYYGYTF. The CDR3 nucleotides read TGTGCCAGCAGCTTGCTTGACTTTTACTATGGCTACACCTTC.

This clone was seen only a few times. This sequence joins TRBV5-6 and TRBJ2-7; 9 bases are a match to TRBD2. CDR3 length equals 15 residues. J lost 5 bases, V lost 0 bases, and 6 bases had no gene match. In germline, CDR1 is SGHDT, CDR2 YYEEEE. The CDR3, as DNA: TGTGCCAGCAGCTTGGGTAGCGGGAGTATCCACGAGCAGTACTTC. Its translation is CASSLGSGSIHEQYF.

This clone was seen a few times. This rearrangement joins TRBV13 to TRBJ2-3, with no clear D. CDR3 length equals 15 residues. V shed 5 bases and J shed 3 bases, with 15 bases lying between them. Germline V lookup: CDR1 PRHDT, CDR2 FYEKMQ (reference sequence). CDR3 loop: CASSADNWVTDTQYF. In DNA, the CDR3 is TGTGCCAGCAGCGCAGACAATTGGGTGACAGATACGCAGTATTTT. Combining the CDR3 with reference TRBV13 and TRBJ2-3 gives the whole variable domain AAGVIQSPRHLIKEKRETATLKCYPIPRHDTVYWYQQGPGQDPQFLISFYEKMQSDKGSIPDRFSAQQFSDYHSELNMSSLELGDSALYFCASSADNWVTDTQYFGPGTRLTVL.

The chain carries TRBV6-6 and TRBJ2-3; TRBD1 might be the D (6 bases). V shed 0 bases and J shed 2 bases, with 12 bases lying between them. The CDR3 runs 16 residues. Germline V gives CDR1 MNHNY, CDR2 SVGAGI (reference sequence). DNA of the CDR3: TGTGCCAGCAGTTACTCGCCAGGACAGCTCACAGATACGCAGTATTTT. This sequence encodes CASSYSPGQLTDTQYF.

The chain employs TRBV7-9 and TRBJ2-5; tentative D call: TRBD1 (6 bases). CDR3 length equals 13 residues. Per germline, CDR1 SEHNR and CDR2 FQNEAQ (reference sequence). Trimming pared 4 bases from V and 5 bases from J, leaving 11 bases between. As DNA, the CDR3 is TGTGCCAGCAGCTGGGGGACAACCGAGACCCAGTACTTC. Translation gives CASSWGTTETQYF.

This rearrangement joins TRBV13 to TRBJ1-2, with 7 nucleotides matching TRBD1. CDR1 is PRHDT, CDR2 FYEKMQ, per germline (reference sequence). This CDR3 contains 14 residues. V lost 6 bases, J lost 4 bases, and 8 bases stayed unmatched. The CDR3, as DNA: TGTGCCAGCAGGTGGACAGGATCCCTCTATGGCTACACCTTC. Translated, it gives CASRWTGSLYGYTF.

This sequence joins TRBV7-2 and TRBJ2-3, with 8 bases that match TRBD2. Germline-derived CDR1 and CDR2 are SGHTA and FQGNSA. With 2 bases clipped from V and 5 bases from J, the junction kept 6 bases outside the gene matches. CDR3 length: 15 residues. The CDR3 here is CASSLPGGPKDTQYF. The CDR3 DNA reads as TGTGCCAGCAGCTTACCGGGGGGGCCCAAAGATACGCAGTATTTT.

This clone turned up a few times. The V gene is TRBV5-1, the J gene TRBJ2-7; 8 bases agree with TRBD1. Germline CDR1 reads SGHRS; CDR2 reads YFSETQ. The CDR3 consists of 13 residues. V lost 5 bases to trimming and J lost 3 bases; unmatched junction nucleotides: 4. The CDR3 DNA reads TGCGCCAGCAGGGGGACAGGACGCTACGAGCAGTACTTC. Its protein product is CASRGTGRYEQYF.

The chain uses TRBV5-6 and TRBJ1-4, with 7 bases fitting TRBD1. The CDR3 runs 18 residues. Germline CDR1 reads SGHDT; CDR2 reads YYEEEE. The junction had 9 bases not matched to a gene; V was cut back by 1 base and J by 0 bases. The CDR3: CASSLLTGASATNEKLFF. CDR3 sequence (DNA): TGTGCCAGCAGCTTGTTAACAGGGGCATCTGCAACTAATGAAAAACTGTTTTTT.

A few counts support this clone. V usage is TRBV4-3 and J usage is TRBJ2-7; D may be TRBD1 (5 bases). V was pared by 1 base and J by 1 base, with 8 bases between. CDR3 size: 14 residues. Germline V lookup: CDR1 LGHNA, CDR2 YSLEER. CDR3 residues: CASSQVTESYEQYF. CDR3 nucleotides: TGCGCCAGCAGCCAAGTGACAGAGTCCTACGAGCAGTACTTC.

The V gene is TRBV23-1, the J gene TRBJ2-5, with a weak D call TRBD2 (5 bases). TRBV23-1 qualifies as an ORF whose function is uncertain. V gave up 4 bases and J gave up 2 bases, with 14 bases separating them. This CDR3 comprises 15 residues. CDR3 bases: TGCGCCAGCAGTCGTCCGCGGAGGAAGCAAGAGACCCAGTACTTC. Protein sequence: CASSRPRRKQETQYF.

This clone has more than one count but fewer than ten. The chain recombines TRBV19 with TRBJ1-5; the D gene is possibly TRBD1 (5 bases). This CDR3 is 16 amino acids long. Trimming pared 9 bases from V and 8 bases from J, leaving 26 bases between. Germline values: CDR1 LNHDA, CDR2 SQIVND (reference sequence). CDR3 bases: TGTGCCAGCAACAGCCTCGATGGGGCCTCATCAGAGCCCCAGCATTTT. Translation gives CASNSLDGASSEPQHF.

This clone was seen a handful of times. The V call is TRBV30, the J call TRBJ2-2; 7 bases line up with TRBD1. From germline, CDR1 is GTSNPN and CDR2 SVGIG (reference sequence). CDR3 length: 13 residues. With V trimmed by 4 bases and J by 4 bases, 3 bases remained unmatched. The CDR3 DNA is TGTGCCTGGAAAAAGGGGGCCACCGGGGAGCTGTTTTTT. Residues: CAWKKGATGELFF.

The table lists this clone with a few counts. V and J are TRBV5-1 and TRBJ1-1; D might be TRBD1 (6 bases). Trimming cost V 3 bases and J 5 bases, with 17 bases left between them. The CDR3 spans 15 residues. CDR1 is SGHRS, CDR2 YFSETQ, per germline. The CDR3 protein is CASSWNPGEQTEAFF. CDR3 DNA sequence: TGCGCCAGCAGCTGGAATCCAGGGGAGCAGACTGAAGCTTTCTTT.

This chain joins TRBV5-1 and TRBJ2-7, with 12 bases lining up with TRBD1. This CDR3 contains 15 residues. The J segment lost 7 bases and the V segment lost 0 bases, leaving 5 bases of the junction unmatched. Germline V CDR1 and CDR2: SGHRS, YFSETQ. The DNA for the CDR3 is TGCGCCAGCAGCTTGGAGGGACAGGGGGCGCAGGAGCAGTACTTC. Its translation: CASSLEGQGAQEQYF.